The 7 T cell receptor delta chains below were found in one sample sequenced in a study of γδ T cells in repeated Plasmodium falciparum infection (dated by TCRdb to about 2021). Library construction relied on multiplex PCR. Sequencing used an Illumina MiSeq. TCRdb recomputed clones from the public reads with CATT; identical DNA rows were then combined. This sample gives roughly 93,000 delta-chain clones in total; 1.4% of them show up just once. The ten largest account for 7% to 9.5% of the sample. For bulk TCR repertoire analysis, Vgamma9/Vdelta2+ and Vdelta2-negative gammadelta T cell populations were flow-sorted out of peripheral blood mononuclear cells. The sequenced sample was gamma-delta T cells from blood. The receptors were sampled from a pool of human donors (malaria-infected and uninfected, not separated).

As to this clone: TCRdb shows a much larger clone's protein in place of this DNA's translation, and the two differ at residue 6, likely through a read error; the protein shown is translated from the DNA. The chain links TRDV3 to TRDJ1; D remains ambiguous. Germline CDR1 TVYSNPD, CDR2 GDNSRS (reference sequence). V lost 3 bases and J lost 7, with 12 bases in between. The CDR3 consists of 11 residues. The chain's CDR3 is CALRVSPKLIF. In nucleotides, the CDR3 is TGTGCCTTACGTGTCTCCCCTAAACTCATCTTT.

Details on this clone: A far larger clone is just one base off, so this is likely a read error. The DNA is left out, because the CDR3 cannot be placed on it with certainty; the CDR3 is given as TCRdb lists it. Other nucleotide sequences from this sample produce the same CDR3. No call exists for the J gene, whereas the V gene is TRDV2; the table calls TRDD3, which could not be checked here. The CDR3 extends over 16 residues, inclusive of both ends. Germline assignment: CDR1 GEAIGNYY and CDR2 EKD. CDR3 sequence: CACDGLGIGNTDKLIF.

About this clone itself: TCRdb's entry gives the protein of a much larger clone, which mismatches this DNA's translation at residue 8, likely from a read error; the protein reported here is translated from the DNA. The V and J genes are TRDV2 and TRDJ1; TRDD3 is a possible D gene (5 bases). No J segment appears in TCRdb, so it was assigned here by matching the sequence to germline. The germline V and J ends were trimmed by 0 bases and 2 bases, with 24 bases remaining between them. The germline V gene encodes CDR1 GEAIGNYY and CDR2 EKD. The CDR3 is made up of 19 amino acids. The CDR3 loop is CACDTVGNPPRRRTDKLIF. CDR3 nucleotide sequence: TGTGCCTGTGACACCGTGGGGAATCCCCCTCGGAGGAGGACCGATAAACTCATCTTT.

This clone was detected a few times. The chain couples TRDV1 to TRDJ1, with 8 bases identical to TRDD3. TCRdb leaves out the J gene; it was filled in here by matching the DNA to germline. The germline CDR1 and CDR2 sequences are TSWWSYY and QGS. V lost 4 bases and J lost 2; bases outside the gene matches: 21. The CDR3 runs 20 residues. CDR3 protein: CALGALRRYWGPKCTDKLIF. CDR3 in DNA: TGTGCTCTTGGGGCTTTAAGGCGGTACTGGGGGCCCAAATGTACCGATAAACTCATCTTT.

Comment on this clone: This DNA's translation and the protein TCRdb lists, from a much larger clone, do not match at residue 12, likely due to a read error; the protein shown is translated from the DNA. The CDR3: CALGDPVYWGPDDTDKLIF. CDR3 DNA: TGTGCTCTTGGGGATCCAGTATACTGGGGCCCTGATGACACCGATAAACTCATCTTT. The J gene is TRDJ1, the V gene TRDV1, with 7 nucleotides matching TRDD3. The J gene, absent from TCRdb, was called here by matching the DNA to germline. The CDR3 is made up of 19 amino acids. Germline-derived CDR1 and CDR2 are TSWWSYY and QGS. V lost 3 bases to trimming and J lost 0 bases; unmatched junction nucleotides: 16.

This clone showed up just a few times. The V call is TRDV1, the J call TRDJ1; TRDD2 is a possible D gene (5 bases). The J gene is not listed in TCRdb, so it was assigned here from a DNA match to germline. The V end lost 2 bases, the J end lost 1 base, and 23 bases lay between the germline ends. The CDR3 is 19 residues long. Germline V gene sequence: CDR1 TSWWSYY, CDR2 QGS. The CDR3 nucleotides are TGTGCTCTTGGGGAAGGCCTTCGGTTCCACGTCCTAGTCACCGATAAACTCATCTTT. It encodes CALGEGLRFHVLVTDKLIF.

Many counts were recorded for this clone. One base separates it from a far larger clone, so it is likely a read error. Within the sample, other DNA sequences also encode this same CDR3. The V gene is TRDV2, the J gene TRDJ1, with 11 positions matching TRDD3. This CDR3 comprises 16 residues. In germline, CDR1 is GEAIGNYY, CDR2 EKD. CDR3 coding DNA: TGCGCCTGTGACAATCTGGGGGATACCCACACCCTAAAACTCATCTTT. Protein product: CACDNLGDTHTLKLIF.